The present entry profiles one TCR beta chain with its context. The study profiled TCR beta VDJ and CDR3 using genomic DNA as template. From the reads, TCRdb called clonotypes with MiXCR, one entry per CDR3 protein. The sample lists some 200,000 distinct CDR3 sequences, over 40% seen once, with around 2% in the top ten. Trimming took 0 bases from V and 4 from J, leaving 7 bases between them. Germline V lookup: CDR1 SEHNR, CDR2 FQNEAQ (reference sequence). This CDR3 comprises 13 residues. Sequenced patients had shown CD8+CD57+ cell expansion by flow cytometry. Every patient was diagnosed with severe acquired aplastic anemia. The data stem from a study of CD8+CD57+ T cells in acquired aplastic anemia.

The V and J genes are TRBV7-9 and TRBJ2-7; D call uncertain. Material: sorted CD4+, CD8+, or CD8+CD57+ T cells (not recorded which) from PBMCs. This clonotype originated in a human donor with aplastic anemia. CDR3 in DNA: TGTGCCAGCAGCTTAGCGCTAGAGTACGAGCAGTACTTC. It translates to CASSLALEYEQYF. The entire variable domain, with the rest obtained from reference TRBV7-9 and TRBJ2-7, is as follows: DTGVSQNPRHKITKRGQNVTFRCDPISEHNRLYWYRQTLGQGPEFLTYFQNEAQLEKSRLLSDRFSAERPKGSFSTLEIQRTEQGDSAMYLCASSLALEYEQYFGPGTRLTVT.